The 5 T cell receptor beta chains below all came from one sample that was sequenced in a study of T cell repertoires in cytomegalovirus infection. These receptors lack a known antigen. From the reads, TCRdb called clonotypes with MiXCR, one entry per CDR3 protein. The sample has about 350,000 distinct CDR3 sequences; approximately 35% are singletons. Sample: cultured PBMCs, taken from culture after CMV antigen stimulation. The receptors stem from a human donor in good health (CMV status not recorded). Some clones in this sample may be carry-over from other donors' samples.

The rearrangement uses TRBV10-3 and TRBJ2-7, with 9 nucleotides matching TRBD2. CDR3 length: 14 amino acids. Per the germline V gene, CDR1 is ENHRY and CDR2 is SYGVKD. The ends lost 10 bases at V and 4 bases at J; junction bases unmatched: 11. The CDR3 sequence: CATGMGTSGYEQYV. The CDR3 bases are TGTGCCACGGGGATGGGAACTAGCGGGTACGAGCAGTACGTC.

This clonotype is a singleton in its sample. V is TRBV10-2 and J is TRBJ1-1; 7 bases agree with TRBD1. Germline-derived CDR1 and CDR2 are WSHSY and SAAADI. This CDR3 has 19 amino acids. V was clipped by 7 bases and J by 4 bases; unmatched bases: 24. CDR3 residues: CASTEGRGQTAGIGTEAFF. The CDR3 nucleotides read TGCGCCAGCACGGAAGGTAGGGGACAGACGGCAGGGATAGGCACTGAAGCTTTCTTT.

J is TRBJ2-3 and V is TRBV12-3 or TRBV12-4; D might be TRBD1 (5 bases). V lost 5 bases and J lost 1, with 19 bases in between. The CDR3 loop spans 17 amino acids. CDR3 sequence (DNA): TGTGCCAGCAGTAACCGGCGACAGTTAGAAGGCACAGATACGCAGTATTTT. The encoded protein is CASSNRRQLEGTDTQYF.

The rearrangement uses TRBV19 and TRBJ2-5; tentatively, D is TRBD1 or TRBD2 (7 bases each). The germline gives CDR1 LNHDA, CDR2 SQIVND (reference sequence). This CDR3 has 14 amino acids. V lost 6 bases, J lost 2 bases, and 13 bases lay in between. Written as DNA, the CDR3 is TGTGCCAGTAGCTCAGGGGGGGAGCAAGAGACCCAGTACTTC. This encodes CASSSGGEQETQYF.

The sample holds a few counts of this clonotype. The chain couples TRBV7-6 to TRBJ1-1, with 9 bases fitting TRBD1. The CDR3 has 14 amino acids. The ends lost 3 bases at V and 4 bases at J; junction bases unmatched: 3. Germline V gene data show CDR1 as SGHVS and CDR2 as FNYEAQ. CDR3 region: CASSFGQGITEAFF. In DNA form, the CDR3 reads TGTGCCAGCAGCTTCGGACAGGGGATCACTGAAGCTTTCTTT. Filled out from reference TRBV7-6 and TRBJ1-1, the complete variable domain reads GAGVSQSPRYKVTKRGQDVALRCDPISGHVSLYWYRQALGQGPEFLTYFNYEAQQDKSGLPNDRFSAERPEGSISTLTIQRTEQRDSAMYRCASSFGQGITEAFFGQGTRLTVV.